These T cell receptor beta chains were read from a single sample in a study of T cell responses to AZD1222 COVID-19 vaccine. Produced via immunoSEQ multiplex PCR; TCRdb's table is partial and in-frame only. Of around 250,000 clones listed, just over 90% are singletons. The sample here was peripheral blood, taken on day 0 of AZD1222 vaccination. These receptors came from an adult in good health. Each CDR3 is given with its conserved first and last residue. The D gene is left open where the match is weak. Clone size appears in some rows only: once, few, many, or a class for an expanded clone.

d_call: -
clone_size: -
v_call: TRBV2
j_call: TRBJ1-6
cdr3_nt: TGTGCCAGCACAGTGGGAAATTCACCCCTCCACTTT
cdr3_aa: CASTVGNSPLHF

d_call: -
clone_size: -
v_call: TRBV2
j_call: TRBJ2-3
cdr3_nt: TGTGCCAGCGGCGGAGGGAGCCCACCTACGCAGTATTTT
cdr3_aa: CASGGGSPPTQYF

d_call: TRBD1
clone_size: -
v_call: TRBV11-3
j_call: TRBJ2-2
cdr3_nt: TGTGCCAGCAGCTTAGATCCCTACACAGGGGCCGGGGAGCTGTTTTTT
cdr3_aa: CASSLDPYTGAGELFF

d_call: TRBD2
clone_size: -
v_call: TRBV6-2/TRBV6-3
j_call: TRBJ2-1
cdr3_nt: TGTGCCAGCAGCGGACTAGCGGGAGTCCCTTCCGCGACGGATGAGCAGTTCTTC
cdr3_aa: CASSGLAGVPSATDEQFF

d_call: -
clone_size: -
v_call: TRBV6-1
j_call: TRBJ1-2
cdr3_nt: TGTGCCAGCAGTGAAGCTTGGAAAAGAGGGGATGGCTACACCTTC
cdr3_aa: CASSEAWKRGDGYTF

d_call: -
clone_size: -
v_call: TRBV7-6
j_call: TRBJ2-4
cdr3_nt: TGTGCCAGCAGCTTAATGGACATTCAGTACTTC
cdr3_aa: CASSLMDIQYF

d_call: TRBD2
clone_size: -
v_call: TRBV9
j_call: TRBJ2-1
cdr3_nt: TGTGCCAGCAGCCGACTAGCGGACCCCAATGAGCAGTTCTTC
cdr3_aa: CASSRLADPNEQFF

d_call: TRBD1
clone_size: -
v_call: TRBV11-1
j_call: TRBJ1-4
cdr3_nt: TGTGCCAGCAGCTATACAGGGGGAGCAACTAATGAAAAACTGTTTTTT
cdr3_aa: CASSYTGGATNEKLFF

d_call: TRBD1
clone_size: -
v_call: TRBV7-8
j_call: TRBJ1-3
cdr3_nt: TGTGCCAGCAGCTTAGCGCTCGGACAGGGAGCAGCATACACCATATATTTT
cdr3_aa: CASSLALGQGAAYTIYF

d_call: -
clone_size: -
v_call: TRBV11-2
j_call: TRBJ1-1
cdr3_nt: TGTGCCAGCAGCTTACAGGGAGATGGAGCTTTCTTT
cdr3_aa: CASSLQGDGAFF

d_call: -
clone_size: -
v_call: TRBV5-1
j_call: TRBJ1-4
cdr3_nt: TGCGCCAGCAGCTCGTCGACTTCGGGGGCCGGTGGTAAAAAACTGTTTTTT
cdr3_aa: CASSSSTSGAGGKKLFF

d_call: -
clone_size: -
v_call: TRBV20-1
j_call: TRBJ2-1
cdr3_nt: TGCAGTGCTAGATGGTACAATGAGCAGTTCTTC
cdr3_aa: CSARWYNEQFF

d_call: -
clone_size: -
v_call: TRBV5-1
j_call: TRBJ1-5
cdr3_nt: TGCGCCAGCAGCTTAGGGGGGGCTGGCAATCAGCCCCAGCATTTT
cdr3_aa: CASSLGGAGNQPQHF

d_call: TRBD1
clone_size: few
v_call: TRBV6-5
j_call: TRBJ1-5
cdr3_nt: TGTGCCAGCAGTCCTGGACAGGGCCTGAATCAGCCCCAGCATTTT
cdr3_aa: CASSPGQGLNQPQHF